The 9 T cell receptor beta chains below were found in one sample sequenced in a study of long-term antiretroviral therapy in people with HIV. They ran version v3.0 of the immunoSEQ assay at survey level. TCRdb keeps only in-frame clones here, not all; method: immunoSEQ multiplex PCR. The data hold roughly 20,000 clones, with around 79% observed a single time. Sequenced here: unsorted PBMCs, sampled 4.1 years after starting antiretroviral therapy. Source of these receptors: a woman between 35 and 50 years old with HIV.

The DNA of the CDR3 is TGTGCCAGCAGCCAACGGGATAGCGGGAGTCGCAATGAGCAGTTCTTC. This sequence encodes CASSQRDSGSRNEQFF. V usage is TRBV14 and J usage is TRBJ2-1, with TRBD2 matching over 9 bases. Germline lookup yields CDR1 SGHDN and CDR2 FVKESK. V gave up 2 bases and J gave up 6 bases; unmatched junction bases: 8. This CDR3 has 16 amino acids.

The V gene is TRBV7-2, the J gene TRBJ1-2; no firm D call. The V gene's germline CDR1 is SGHTA and CDR2 FQGNSA. V lost 2 bases to trimming and J lost 2 bases, with 15 bases between them. The CDR3 is 16 residues long. The CDR3 protein is CASSLQLPSFNYGYTF. The CDR3 DNA reads TGTGCCAGCAGCTTACAGTTACCTTCCTTCAACTATGGCTACACCTTC.

As DNA, the CDR3 is TGCGCCAGCAGCTTGAACCTCTACGAGCAGTACTTC. This translates into CASSLNLYEQYF. The chain carries TRBV5-1 and TRBJ2-7; D call uncertain. Germline lookup yields CDR1 SGHRS and CDR2 YFSETQ. V lost 1 base and J lost 3, with 5 bases in between. There are 12 residues in the CDR3. Combining the CDR3 with reference TRBV5-1 and TRBJ2-7 gives the whole variable domain KAGVTQTPRYLIKTRGQQVTLSCSPISGHRSVSWYQQTPGQGLQFLFEYFSETQRNKGNFPGRFSGRQFSNSRSEMNVSTLELGDSALYLCASSLNLYEQYFGPGTRLTVT.

This clone occurred once. The CDR3 protein is CASLPITPNTGELFF. CDR3 sequence (DNA): TGTGCCAGCCTCCCAATCACTCCCAACACCGGGGAGCTGTTTTTT. The chain employs TRBV6-1 and TRBJ2-2; D ambiguous. Trimming pared 8 bases from V and 2 bases from J, leaving 15 bases between. This CDR3 spans 15 amino acids. Germline CDR1 and CDR2: MNHNS and SASEGT.

This clone has only a few counts. The genes are TRBV6-5 and TRBJ2-7, with D possibly being TRBD2 (5 bases). Per germline, CDR1 MNHEY and CDR2 SVGAGI. The ends were cut back, 6 bases at V and 7 bases at J, with 13 bases in the middle. The CDR3 loop spans 12 amino acids. The CDR3 bases are TGTGCCAGCAGCAACCCCACGGGGGAGCAGTACTTC. Residues: CASSNPTGEQYF.

The rearrangement joins TRBV4-1 to TRBJ2-2; D might be TRBD1 (6 bases). Germline loops: CDR1 MGHRA, CDR2 YSYEKL. The CDR3 runs to 15 residues. V dropped 0 bases and J dropped 1 base, with 6 bases sitting between them. As DNA, the CDR3 is TGCGCCAGCAGCCAAGACAGGGGGAACACCGGGGAGCTGTTTTTT. Amino acid sequence: CASSQDRGNTGELFF.

The chain employs TRBV13 and TRBJ2-1, with 10 bases lining up with TRBD2. This CDR3 comprises 18 residues. Germline values: CDR1 PRHDT, CDR2 FYEKMQ (reference sequence). With 4 bases clipped from V and 7 bases from J, the junction kept 16 bases outside the gene matches. CDR3: CASSSTLGQRGGRNEQFF. CDR3 bases: TGTGCCAGCAGCTCTACGTTGGGCCAGCGGGGGGGCCGGAATGAGCAGTTCTTC.

This clone was found a few times. The rearrangement uses TRBV27 and TRBJ1-6; D remains unclear. Trimming removed 4 bases at V and 7 bases at J, with 17 bases between. Germline loops: CDR1 MNHEY, CDR2 SMNVEV (reference sequence). This CDR3 spans 16 amino acids. CDR3 bases: TGTGCCAGCAGTTCCGACTTCTCGACGGAGAATTCACCCCTCCACTTT. Translated, it gives CASSSDFSTENSPLHF.

This chain joins TRBV10-1 and TRBJ2-7; 9 positions agree with TRBD1. Trimming took 6 bases from V and 5 from J; bases not matched to a gene: 2. CDR3 length: 12 residues. Germline CDR1 reads WNHNN; CDR2 reads SYGVQD (reference sequence). The CDR3 loop reads CASSRDRDEQYF. CDR3 in DNA: TGCGCCAGCAGCCGGGACAGGGACGAGCAGTACTTC.